This T cell receptor beta chain was sequenced during a study of blood T cells in healthy people across ages. Germline V gene sequence: CDR1 SGHTA, CDR2 FQGNSA. This CDR3 spans 15 amino acids. Trimming removed 1 base at V and 1 base at J, with 8 bases between. Together with a sample-barcoded 5' primer, a J-beta primer mix was included in a second PCR lasting roughly 6 to 12 cycles. TCRdb called the 5' RACE reads again in MiXCR, with one record for every CDR3 protein. The sample shows over a million distinct CDR3 sequences, 20% to 25% of them seen only once. The study's findings and limits: TCR beta diversity was tightly associated with the proportion of naive T cells.

This clonotype was detected only a few times. Its antigen is not known. This same sample was also taken into another study, of T cells of mothers and their children. That work states: M1S, a second-PCR primer, added sample barcodes and 2-4 random nucleotides.

The TCR was taken from a girl aged 2 to 10 in good health. The genes are TRBV7-2 and TRBJ2-1, with D possibly matching TRBD1 (5 bases). The sample taken for sequencing was blood. The CDR3 region has the DNA TGTGCCAGCAGCTTAGACAGGAGTTCCTACAATGAGCAGTTCTTC. Translated: CASSLDRSSYNEQFF.